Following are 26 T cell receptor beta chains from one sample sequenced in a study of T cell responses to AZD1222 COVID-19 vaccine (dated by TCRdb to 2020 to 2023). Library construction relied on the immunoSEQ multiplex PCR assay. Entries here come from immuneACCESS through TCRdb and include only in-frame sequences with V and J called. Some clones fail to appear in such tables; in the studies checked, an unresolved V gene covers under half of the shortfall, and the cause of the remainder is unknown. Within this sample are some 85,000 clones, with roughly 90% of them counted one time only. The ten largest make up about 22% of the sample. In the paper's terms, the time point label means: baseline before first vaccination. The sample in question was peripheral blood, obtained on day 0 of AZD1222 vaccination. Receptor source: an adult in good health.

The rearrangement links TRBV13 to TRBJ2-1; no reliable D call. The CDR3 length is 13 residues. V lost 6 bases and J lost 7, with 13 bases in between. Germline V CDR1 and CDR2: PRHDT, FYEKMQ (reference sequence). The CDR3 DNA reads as TGTGCCAGCAGTCCTAGGGCACAAAATGAGCAGTTCTTC. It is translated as CASSPRAQNEQFF.

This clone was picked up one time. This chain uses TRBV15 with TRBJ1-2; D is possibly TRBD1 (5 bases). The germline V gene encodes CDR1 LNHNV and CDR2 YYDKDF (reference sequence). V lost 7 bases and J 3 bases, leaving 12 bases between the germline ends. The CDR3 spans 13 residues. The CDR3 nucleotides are TGTGCCACCACCCCCGGGACGGACTATGGCTACACCTTC. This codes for CATTPGTDYGYTF.

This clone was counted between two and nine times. The CDR3 is CASSPLPGTGSLAKNIQYF. The CDR3 region has the DNA TGTGCCAGCTCACCCTTACCGGGAACGGGTTCATTAGCCAAAAACATTCAGTACTTC. The V call is TRBV18, the J call TRBJ2-4, with a tentative D call TRBD2 (5 bases). Germline V gives CDR1 KGHSH, CDR2 LQKENI. This CDR3 is 19 amino acids long. V dropped 3 bases and J dropped 0 bases, with 21 bases sitting between them.

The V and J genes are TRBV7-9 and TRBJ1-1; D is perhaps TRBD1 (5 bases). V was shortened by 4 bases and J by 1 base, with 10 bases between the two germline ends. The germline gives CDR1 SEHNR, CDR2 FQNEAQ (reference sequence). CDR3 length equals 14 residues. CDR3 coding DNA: TGTGCCAGCAGCTCCAGGGAATGGAACACTGAAGCTTTCTTT. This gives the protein CASSSREWNTEAFF.

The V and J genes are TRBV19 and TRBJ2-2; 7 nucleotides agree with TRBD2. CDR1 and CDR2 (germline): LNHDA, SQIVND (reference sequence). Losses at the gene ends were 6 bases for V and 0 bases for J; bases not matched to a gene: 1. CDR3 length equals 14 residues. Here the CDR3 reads CASRSGANTGELFF. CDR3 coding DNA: TGTGCCAGTAGGAGCGGGGCGAACACCGGGGAGCTGTTTTTT.

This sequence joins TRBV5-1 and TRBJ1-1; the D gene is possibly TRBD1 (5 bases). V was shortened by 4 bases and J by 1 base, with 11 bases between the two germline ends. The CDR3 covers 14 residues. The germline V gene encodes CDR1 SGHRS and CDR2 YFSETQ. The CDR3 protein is CASSDGTSNTEAFF. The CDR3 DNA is TGCGCCAGCAGCGATGGGACTTCGAACACTGAAGCTTTCTTT.

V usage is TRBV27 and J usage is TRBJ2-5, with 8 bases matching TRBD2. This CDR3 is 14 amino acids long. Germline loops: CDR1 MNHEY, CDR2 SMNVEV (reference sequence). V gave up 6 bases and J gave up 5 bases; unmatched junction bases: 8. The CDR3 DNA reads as TGTGCCAGCAGCCGAGCGGGAGACGGGGAGACCCAGTACTTC. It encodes CASSRAGDGETQYF.

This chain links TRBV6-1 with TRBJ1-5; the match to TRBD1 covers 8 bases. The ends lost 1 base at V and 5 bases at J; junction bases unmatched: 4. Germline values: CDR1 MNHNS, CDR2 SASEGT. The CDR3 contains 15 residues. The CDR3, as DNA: TGTGCCAGCAGTGAAGGGCAGACAGGGGATCAGCCCCAGCATTTT. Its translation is CASSEGQTGDQPQHF.

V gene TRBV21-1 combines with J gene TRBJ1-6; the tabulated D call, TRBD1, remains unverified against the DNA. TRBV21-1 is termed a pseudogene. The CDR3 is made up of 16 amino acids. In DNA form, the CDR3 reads TGTGCCAGCAGCCCCGTCGGGACAGGCTATAATTCACCCCTCCACTTT. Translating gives CASSPVGTGYNSPLHF.

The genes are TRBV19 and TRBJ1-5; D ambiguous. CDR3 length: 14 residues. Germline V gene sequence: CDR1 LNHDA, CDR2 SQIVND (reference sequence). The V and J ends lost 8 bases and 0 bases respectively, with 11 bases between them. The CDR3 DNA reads TGTGCCAGTTATCCAGGTTATAGCAATCAGCCCCAGCATTTT. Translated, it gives CASYPGYSNQPQHF.

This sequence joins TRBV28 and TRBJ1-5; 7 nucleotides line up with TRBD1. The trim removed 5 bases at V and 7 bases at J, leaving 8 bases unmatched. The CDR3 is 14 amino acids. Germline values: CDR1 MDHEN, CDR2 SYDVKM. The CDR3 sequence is CASSTNRGGQPQHF. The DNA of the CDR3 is TGTGCCAGCAGTACCAACAGGGGTGGGCAGCCCCAGCATTTT.

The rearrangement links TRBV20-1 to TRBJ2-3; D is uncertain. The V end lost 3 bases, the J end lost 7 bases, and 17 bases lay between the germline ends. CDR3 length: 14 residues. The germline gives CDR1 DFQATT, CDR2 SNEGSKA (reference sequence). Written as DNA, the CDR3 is TGCAGTGCTAGTGACCCCTGGGCCCGATATACGCAGTATTTT. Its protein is CSASDPWARYTQYF.

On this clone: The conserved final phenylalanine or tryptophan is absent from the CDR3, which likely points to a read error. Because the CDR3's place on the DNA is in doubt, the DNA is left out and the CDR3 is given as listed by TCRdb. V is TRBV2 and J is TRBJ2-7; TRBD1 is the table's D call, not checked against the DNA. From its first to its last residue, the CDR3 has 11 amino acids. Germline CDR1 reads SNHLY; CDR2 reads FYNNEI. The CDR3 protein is CASLVSVRPSI.

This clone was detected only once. CDR3 residues: CASSRGMNTEAFF. CDR3 DNA: TGTGCCAGTAGTCGGGGAATGAACACTGAAGCTTTCTTT. The J gene is TRBJ1-1, the V gene TRBV19; no clear D. Germline CDR1 LNHDA, CDR2 SQIVND (reference sequence). The CDR3 totals 13 residues. Trimming pared 5 bases from V and 0 bases from J, leaving 7 bases between.

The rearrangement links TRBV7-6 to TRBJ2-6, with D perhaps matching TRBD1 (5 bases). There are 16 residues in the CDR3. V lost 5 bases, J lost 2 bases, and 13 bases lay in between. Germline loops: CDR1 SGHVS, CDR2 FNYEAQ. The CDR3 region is CASSADEDTGANVLTF. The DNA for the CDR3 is TGTGCCAGCAGCGCGGACGAGGACACTGGGGCCAACGTCCTGACTTTC. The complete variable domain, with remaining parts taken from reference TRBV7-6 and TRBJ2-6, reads GAGVSQSPRYKVTKRGQDVALRCDPISGHVSLYWYRQALGQGPEFLTYFNYEAQQDKSGLPNDRFSAERPEGSISTLTIQRTEQRDSAMYRCASSADEDTGANVLTFGAGSRLTVL.

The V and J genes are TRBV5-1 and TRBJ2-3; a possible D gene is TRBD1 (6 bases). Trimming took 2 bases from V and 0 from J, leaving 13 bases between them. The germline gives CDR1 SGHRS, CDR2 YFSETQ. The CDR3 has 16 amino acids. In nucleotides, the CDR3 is TGCGCCAGCAGCTTCTTTCCAGGGGCGAGCACAGATACGCAGTATTTT. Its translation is CASSFFPGASTDTQYF.

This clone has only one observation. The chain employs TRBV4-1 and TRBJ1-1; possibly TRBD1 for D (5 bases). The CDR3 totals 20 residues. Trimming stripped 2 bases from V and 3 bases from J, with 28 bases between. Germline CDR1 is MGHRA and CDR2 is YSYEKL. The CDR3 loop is CASSQLLTRRGRNTHTEAFF. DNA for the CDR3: TGCGCCAGCAGCCAACTCCTCACAAGAAGGGGTAGAAATACCCACACTGAAGCTTTCTTT.

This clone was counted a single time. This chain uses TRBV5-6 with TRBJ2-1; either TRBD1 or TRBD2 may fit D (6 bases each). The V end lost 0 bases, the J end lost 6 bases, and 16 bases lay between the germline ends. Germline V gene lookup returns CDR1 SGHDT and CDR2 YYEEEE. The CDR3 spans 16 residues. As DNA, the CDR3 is TGTGCCAGCAGCTTGGTTGGGCGTTCGGGGGCCAATGAGCAGTTCTTC. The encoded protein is CASSLVGRSGANEQFF.

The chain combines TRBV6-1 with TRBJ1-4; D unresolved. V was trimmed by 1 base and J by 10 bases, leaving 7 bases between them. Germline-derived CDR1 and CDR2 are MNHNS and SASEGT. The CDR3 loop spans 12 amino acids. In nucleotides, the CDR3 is TGTGCCAGCAGTGAAGTAGGAGTAAAACTGTTTTTT. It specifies CASSEVGVKLFF.

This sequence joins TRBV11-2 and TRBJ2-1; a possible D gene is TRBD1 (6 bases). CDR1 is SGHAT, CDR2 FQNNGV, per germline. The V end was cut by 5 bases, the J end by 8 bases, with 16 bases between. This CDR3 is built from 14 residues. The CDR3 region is CASSRGGWSDEQFF. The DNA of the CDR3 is TGTGCCAGCAGCCGAGGGGGATGGTCCGATGAGCAGTTCTTC.

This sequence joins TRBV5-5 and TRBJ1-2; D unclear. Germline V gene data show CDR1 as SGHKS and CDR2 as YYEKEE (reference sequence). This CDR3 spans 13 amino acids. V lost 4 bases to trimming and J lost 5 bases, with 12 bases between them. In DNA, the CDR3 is TGTGCCAGCAGCCCCCCCAGCGATTATGGCTACACCTTC. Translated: CASSPPSDYGYTF.

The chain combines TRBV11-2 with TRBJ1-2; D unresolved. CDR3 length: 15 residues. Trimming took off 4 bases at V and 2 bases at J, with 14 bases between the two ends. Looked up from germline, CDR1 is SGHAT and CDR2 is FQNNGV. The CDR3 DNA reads TGTGCCAGCAGCTCATTAACCGGGGAAAACTATGGCTACACCTTC. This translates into CASSSLTGENYGYTF.

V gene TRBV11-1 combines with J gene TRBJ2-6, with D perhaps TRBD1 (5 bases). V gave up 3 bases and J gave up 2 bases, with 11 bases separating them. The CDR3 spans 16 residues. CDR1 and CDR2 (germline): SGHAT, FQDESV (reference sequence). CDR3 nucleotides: TGTGCCAGCAGCTTCAGGCAGGGCACTGGGGCCAACGTCCTGACTTTC. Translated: CASSFRQGTGANVLTF.

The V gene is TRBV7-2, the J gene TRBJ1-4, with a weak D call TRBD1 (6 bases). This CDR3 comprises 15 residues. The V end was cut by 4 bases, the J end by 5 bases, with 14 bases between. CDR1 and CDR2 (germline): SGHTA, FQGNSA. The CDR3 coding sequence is TGTGCCAGCAGCTCTCCGGGACAAGGGAATGAAAAACTGTTTTTT. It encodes CASSSPGQGNEKLFF.

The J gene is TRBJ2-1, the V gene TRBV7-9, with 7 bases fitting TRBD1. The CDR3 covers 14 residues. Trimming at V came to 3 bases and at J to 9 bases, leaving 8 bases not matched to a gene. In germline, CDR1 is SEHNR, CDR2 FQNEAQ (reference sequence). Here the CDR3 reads CASSLPGTATEQFF. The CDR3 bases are TGTGCCAGCAGCTTGCCCGGGACAGCAACTGAGCAGTTCTTC. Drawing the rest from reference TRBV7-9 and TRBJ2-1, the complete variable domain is DTGVSQNPRHKITKRGQNVTFRCDPISEHNRLYWYRQTLGQGPEFLTYFQNEAQLEKSRLLSDRFSAERPKGSFSTLEIQRTEQGDSAMYLCASSLPGTATEQFFGPGTRLTVL.

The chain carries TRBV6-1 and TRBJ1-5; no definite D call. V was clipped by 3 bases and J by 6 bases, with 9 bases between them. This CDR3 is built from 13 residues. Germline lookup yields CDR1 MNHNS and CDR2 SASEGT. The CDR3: CASSENEGQPQHF. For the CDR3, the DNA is TGTGCCAGCAGTGAGAATGAGGGTCAGCCCCAGCATTTT.